The present T cell receptor beta chain was sequenced within a study of T-cell memory formation after mild COVID-19. TCRdb used MiXCR to reprocess the 5' RACE reads, holding one entry per CDR3 protein. The table records some 600,000 distinct CDR3 sequences, 15% to 20% of them present only once. V gave up 6 bases and J gave up 5 bases, with 12 bases separating them. The CDR3 is made up of 13 amino acids. The receptor's source is an adult woman who had mild COVID-19 (a few samples of this study predate the infection). Cell type and time point are not known. Sequencing was carried out using PBMCs or a T cell subset sorted from them (not recorded which). The J gene is TRBJ2-3, the V gene TRBV12-3 or TRBV12-4, with D uncertain. The CDR3 DNA sequence: TGTGCCAGCAGGTTACATCAACGAGATACGCAGTATTTT. Translating it yields CASRLHQRDTQYF.